This is a list of T cell receptor beta chains from one sample in a study of cytomegalovirus exposure and HLA in healthy donors. Data came from immunoSEQ multiplex PCR; TCRdb stores just in-frame clones and leaves some out. The sample lists 90,000 or so clones, 80% to 90% occurring once. The sequencing sample was made of PBMCs. The receptors were gathered from a man between 25 and 39 years old in good health and CMV-seropositive. CDR3s include the opening cysteine and the closing phenylalanine or tryptophan. A D gene is named only where the DNA matches it firmly. Only some rows state a clone size, as once, few, many or a class for expanded clones.

J,size,D,V,CDR3,DNA
TRBJ2-3,NA,TRBD2,TRBV7-9,CASSSLGGSGTDTQYF,TGTGCCAGCAGCTCCCTTGGCGGGAGTGGTACAGATACGCAGTATTTT
TRBJ2-2,NA,TRBD2,TRBV7-9,CASSLLLAGEAGELFF,TGTGCCAGCAGCTTGCTACTAGCGGGAGAAGCGGGGGAGCTGTTTTTT
TRBJ2-7,NA,TRBD1,TRBV5-1,CASSFRQGSYEQYF,TGCGCCAGCAGCTTCCGACAGGGCTCCTACGAGCAGTACTTC
TRBJ1-1,NA,NA,TRBV7-2,CASSAALGVTEAFF,TGTGCCAGCAGCGCAGCATTAGGGGTCACTGAAGCTTTCTTT
TRBJ2-5,NA,NA,TRBV5-6,CASSFGEQETQYF,TGTGCCAGCAGCTTCGGGGAACAAGAGACCCAGTACTTC
TRBJ2-7,NA,TRBD2,TRBV6-6,CASTRAGAVEQYF,TGTGCCAGCACCCGAGCGGGGGCCGTCGAGCAGTACTTC
TRBJ2-7,NA,TRBD1,TRBV5-5,CASSNPGQGGYEQYF,TGTGCCAGCAGCAACCCGGGACAGGGAGGCTACGAGCAGTACTTC
TRBJ2-2,once,TRBD1,TRBV18,CASSPRDRGLKNTGELFF,TGTGCCAGCTCACCCCGGGACAGGGGATTAAAGAACACCGGGGAGCTGTTTTTT
TRBJ2-1,NA,NA,TRBV5-1,CASSRDTNYEQFF,TGCGCCAGCAGCCGGGATACTAACTATGAGCAGTTCTTC
TRBJ1-2,NA,TRBD1,TRBV28,CASGQGAIYGYTF,TGTGCCAGCGGACAGGGGGCAATCTATGGCTACACCTTC
TRBJ2-7,NA,NA,TRBV1,CTSSQPLEAGTSCYEQYF,TGCACCAGCAGCCAACCTTTAGAGGCCGGGACTAGCTGCTACGAGCAGTACTTC
TRBJ1-1,NA,NA,TRBV6-5,CASSEVDPNTEAFF,TGTGCCAGCAGTGAGGTAGACCCGAACACTGAAGCTTTCTTT
TRBJ2-7,NA,NA,TRBV18,CASSPTGQHEQYF,TGTGCCAGCTCACCAACGGGACAACACGAGCAGTACTTC
TRBJ2-3,NA,NA,TRBV7-2,CASSGQSRPDTQYF,TGTGCCAGCAGCGGCCAATCTAGGCCAGATACGCAGTATTTT
TRBJ1-1,once,NA,TRBV6-6,CASSYSTGRTEAFF,TGTGCCAGCAGTTACTCGACAGGACGCACTGAAGCTTTCTTT
TRBJ1-2,NA,TRBD1,TRBV29-1,CSVGQGANYGYTF,TGCAGCGTCGGACAGGGGGCGAACTATGGCTACACCTTC
TRBJ2-3,NA,TRBD1,TRBV19,CASSLGQVNADTQYF,TGTGCCAGTAGTCTGGGACAGGTCAATGCAGATACGCAGTATTTT
TRBJ1-5,NA,NA,TRBV6-1,CASSDWRSSGNQPQHF,TGTGCCAGCAGTGATTGGAGATCCTCGGGCAATCAGCCCCAGCATTTT
TRBJ2-6,NA,NA,TRBV30,CAWSRTSGANVLTF,TGTGCCTGGAGTCGGACTTCGGGGGCCAACGTCCTGACTTTC
TRBJ1-2,few,NA,TRBV4-1,CASSQLTGVYGYTF,TGCGCCAGCAGCCAATTGACAGGAGTCTATGGCTACACCTTC
TRBJ1-1,NA,NA,TRBV10-1,CASSESDHQRAFF,TGCGCCAGCAGTGAGTCGGACCATCAGCGGGCTTTCTTT
TRBJ1-3,few,NA,TRBV6-5,CASSSEYGNTIYF,TGTGCCAGCAGTTCGGAGTACGGAAACACCATATATTTT
TRBJ2-5,NA,TRBD2,TRBV2,CASNGDYISQETQYF,TGTGCCAGCAACGGGGACTACATCAGCCAAGAGACCCAGTACTTC
TRBJ2-5,NA,NA,TRBV29-1,CSVEDWANQETQYF,TGCAGCGTTGAAGATTGGGCAAACCAAGAGACCCAGTACTTC
TRBJ2-7,few,TRBD1,TRBV30,CAGLEQGAYEQYF,TGTGCCGGATTAGAACAGGGGGCGTACGAGCAGTACTTC
TRBJ1-3,few,NA,TRBV7-2,CASSPLGGEFGNTIYF,TGTGCCAGCAGCCCTCTCGGGGGGGAATTTGGAAACACCATATATTTT
TRBJ1-2,NA,NA,TRBV7-2,CASSLARQGYGYTF,TGTGCCAGCAGCTTAGCGCGGCAGGGGTATGGCTACACCTTC
TRBJ1-2,NA,NA,TRBV28,CASSLALRGFRGYTF,TGTGCCAGCAGTTTAGCCCTCCGTGGTTTCAGGGGCTACACCTTC
TRBJ1-2,NA,NA,TRBV29-1,CSVLQAAGYGYTF,TGCAGCGTTCTACAGGCGGCAGGGTATGGCTACACCTTC
TRBJ2-7,NA,TRBD2,TRBV7-2,CASSTGTSAGYEQYF,TGTGCCAGCAGCACCGGGACTAGCGCTGGATACGAGCAGTACTTC
TRBJ2-5,NA,NA,TRBV30,CAWRGLLGRQETQYF,TGTGCCTGGAGGGGCCTCCTTGGTCGACAAGAGACCCAGTACTTC
TRBJ2-1,NA,NA,TRBV7-9,CASSFAGSPEQFF,TGTGCCAGCAGCTTCGCGGGGTCCCCGGAGCAGTTCTTC
TRBJ2-3,NA,TRBD2,TRBV7-9,CASSFTSGDTDTQYF,TGTGCCAGCAGCTTCACTAGCGGGGACACAGATACGCAGTATTTT
TRBJ2-1,NA,TRBD2,TRBV5-1,CASSSGGGLGSGYNEQFF,TGCGCCAGCAGCTCGGGGGGAGGTTTGGGCTCAGGATACAATGAGCAGTTCTTC
TRBJ1-3,NA,NA,TRBV4-3,CASSQIVRGSGNTIYF,TGCGCCAGCAGCCAAATAGTGAGAGGCTCTGGAAACACCATATATTTT
TRBJ1-1,once,NA,TRBV18,CASSPVQLANTEAFF,TGTGCCAGCTCACCAGTACAATTGGCCAACACTGAAGCTTTCTTT
TRBJ2-1,NA,TRBD2,TRBV30,CAWSGLAGGPGDYNEQFF,TGTGCCTGGAGCGGGCTAGCGGGAGGGCCTGGGGACTACAATGAGCAGTTCTTC
TRBJ1-4,NA,NA,TRBV28,CASRGTRTARNEKLFF,TGTGCCAGCAGGGGGACGAGGACAGCGCGAAATGAAAAACTGTTTTTT
TRBJ1-5,NA,NA,TRBV7-6,CASSGLPGNQPQHF,TGTGCCAGCAGCGGACTCCCCGGCAATCAGCCCCAGCATTTT
TRBJ2-1,NA,TRBD1,TRBV7-9,CSSSRNRGLAYNEQFF,TGTTCCAGCAGCAGAAACAGGGGGCTCGCCTACAATGAGCAGTTCTTC
TRBJ1-1,NA,NA,TRBV6-5,CASRGVGNTEAFF,TGTGCCAGCAGGGGCGTGGGGAACACTGAAGCTTTCTTT
TRBJ2-6,NA,NA,TRBV2,CASTGSGANVLTF,TGTGCCAGCACAGGCTCTGGGGCCAACGTCCTGACTTTC
TRBJ1-2,NA,NA,TRBV4-1,CASSPGVELTNYGYTF,TGCGCCAGCAGCCCCGGGGTCGAACTTACTAACTATGGCTACACCTTC
TRBJ2-1,NA,NA,TRBV10-3,CAIQEAAYNEQFF,TGTGCCATCCAGGAAGCGGCCTACAATGAGCAGTTCTTC
TRBJ2-3,NA,NA,TRBV7-8,CASSLRGQTTDTQYF,TGTGCCAGCAGCTTACGAGGACAGACCACAGATACGCAGTATTTT
TRBJ2-2,NA,TRBD2,TRBV6-1,CASRSGLEGGELFF,TGTGCCAGCAGGTCAGGACTAGAGGGCGGGGAGCTGTTTTTT
TRBJ2-7,NA,TRBD1,TRBV27,CASTLKRPTGTATYEQYF,TGTGCCAGCACCCTCAAGCGCCCAACGGGGACAGCAACCTACGAGCAGTACTTC
TRBJ1-2,NA,NA,TRBV7-8,CASSTVMGGRGGYTF,TGTGCCAGCAGCACCGTGATGGGCGGGAGAGGTGGCTACACCTTC
TRBJ2-7,NA,NA,TRBV11-1,CASTGSPYEQYF,TGTGCCAGCACAGGGTCTCCCTACGAGCAGTACTTC
TRBJ2-1,NA,NA,TRBV5-6,CASSLARSSYNEQFF,TGTGCCAGCAGCTTGGCGCGGAGCTCCTACAATGAGCAGTTCTTC
TRBJ1-4,NA,NA,TRBV29-1,CSASVGSQGSEKLFF,TGCAGCGCCAGTGTCGGTAGCCAGGGGAGTGAAAAACTGTTTTTT
TRBJ1-2,NA,NA,TRBV7-2,CASSSPLRRGSNYGYTF,TGTGCCAGCAGCTCTCCCCTCCGCCGGGGATCGAACTATGGCTACACCTTC
TRBJ2-1,NA,NA,TRBV7-2,CASSFGLAYNEQFF,TGTGCCAGCAGCTTCGGCCTAGCCTACAATGAGCAGTTCTTC
TRBJ2-2,NA,NA,TRBV11-2,CASSARGSVTNTGELFF,TGTGCCAGCAGCGCACGGGGTAGCGTGACGAACACCGGGGAGCTGTTTTTT
TRBJ1-1,few,NA,TRBV27,CASRLQGRKEAFF,TGTGCCAGCAGGTTGCAGGGGCGCAAAGAAGCTTTCTTT
TRBJ2-1,NA,NA,TRBV11-2,CASSPPLGWNNEQFF,TGTGCCAGCAGCCCCCCTCTAGGTTGGAACAATGAGCAGTTCTTC
TRBJ2-7,few,NA,TRBV5-1,CASSLESGFEQYF,TGCGCCAGCAGCTTGGAGTCCGGGTTCGAGCAGTACTTC